Listed below are T cell receptor beta chains from one sample, sequenced in a study of cytomegalovirus exposure and HLA in healthy donors. Clones were sequenced by immunoSEQ multiplex PCR, and TCRdb holds only the in-frame ones, with some missing. This table has 55,000 to 85,000 clones, 94% appearing once. Source material: PBMCs. The source of these receptors is a woman aged 18-29 years in good health and CMV-seronegative. Each CDR3 is given with its conserved first and last residue. The order of the fields is D gene, J gene, V gene, clone size, CDR3 protein, CDR3 DNA. A D gene is named only where the DNA matches it firmly. Expanded clones get a size class; other rows say once, few or many, or leave the size out.

.,TRBJ1-2,TRBV13,.,CASSLARDTEGGYTF,TGTGCCAGCAGCTTAGCTCGGGACACCGAAGGAGGCTACACCTTC
TRBD1,TRBJ1-2,TRBV7-9,.,CASSSGDRAVRGYTF,TGTGCCAGCAGCTCCGGGGACAGGGCAGTCAGGGGCTACACCTTC
.,TRBJ2-7,TRBV7-2,.,CASSTDIYYEQYF,TGTGCCAGCAGCACGGACATTTACTACGAGCAGTACTTC
.,TRBJ1-2,TRBV6-5,once,CASSYEGGGDYGYTF,TGTGCCAGCAGTTACGAGGGGGGAGGGGACTATGGCTACACCTTC
.,TRBJ2-5,TRBV6-5,.,CASSHFRETQYF,TGTGCCAGCAGTCATTTCCGGGAGACCCAGTACTTC
TRBD1,TRBJ2-5,TRBV19,.,CASSIDGGTGADETQYF,TGTGCCAGTAGTATAGACGGGGGGACAGGGGCGGATGAGACCCAGTACTTC
.,TRBJ1-2,TRBV6-1,.,CASSEDSSAYGYTF,TGTGCCAGCAGTGAGGACTCCAGCGCCTATGGCTACACCTTC
.,TRBJ2-6,TRBV4-2,.,CASSQDQDSGANVLTF,TGTGCCAGCAGCCAAGATCAAGACTCTGGGGCTAACGTCCTGACTTTC
TRBD1,TRBJ2-2,TRBV15,.,CATGGQGAGELFF,TGTGCCACCGGTGGCCAGGGGGCCGGGGAGCTGTTTTTT
TRBD2,TRBJ2-3,TRBV9,.,CASSVGGGGPPDTQYF,TGTGCCAGCAGCGTAGGGGGCGGGGGGCCCCCAGATACGCAGTATTTT
TRBD1,TRBJ1-1,TRBV7-6,.,CASSPWDRKAFF,TGTGCCAGCAGCCCCTGGGACAGAAAAGCTTTCTTT
.,TRBJ2-2,TRBV5-8,.,CASSLGQVRTGELFF,TGTGCCAGCAGCTTGGGACAAGTCCGGACCGGGGAGCTGTTTTTT
.,TRBJ1-2,TRBV2,.,CASRTDTYGYTF,TGTGCCAGCAGAACCGACACCTATGGCTACACCTTC
.,TRBJ2-3,TRBV11-2,.,CASSLVQGLSTDTQYF,TGTGCCAGCAGCTTAGTGCAGGGTCTTAGTACAGATACGCAGTATTTT
.,TRBJ1-2,TRBV6-5,.,CATLGGAGNGYTF,TGTGCCACTCTAGGGGGGGCTGGGAATGGCTACACCTTC
.,TRBJ2-1,TRBV7-9,.,CASSLGGGGKDNEQFF,TGTGCCAGCAGCTTAGGGGGAGGGGGAAAGGACAATGAGCAGTTCTTC
.,TRBJ2-7,TRBV5-1,.,CASSRLGDYEQYF,TGCGCCAGCAGTCGACTCGGAGACTACGAGCAGTACTTC
.,TRBJ1-1,TRBV27,.,CASSSQEGAFF,TGTGCCAGCAGTTCCCAAGAGGGCGCTTTCTTT
.,TRBJ2-3,TRBV29-1,.,CSVLPGSDTQYF,TGCAGCGTACTACCAGGGTCAGATACGCAGTATTTT
TRBD2,TRBJ2-7,TRBV15,.,CATSRDLAGGASEQYF,TGTGCCACCAGCAGAGATCTAGCGGGTGGGGCCTCCGAGCAGTACTTC
TRBD2,TRBJ2-5,TRBV9,once,CASSPDPGGETQYF,TGTGCCAGCAGCCCAGATCCGGGAGGGGAGACCCAGTACTTC
.,TRBJ1-2,TRBV15,.,CATSRDRMRDLGSGYTF,TGTGCCACCAGCAGAGATCGTATGCGGGACCTTGGATCTGGCTACACCTTC
.,TRBJ2-5,TRBV2,.,CASSERIAVQETQYF,TGTGCCAGCAGTGAGAGAATAGCGGTACAAGAGACCCAGTACTTC
TRBD1,TRBJ1-4,TRBV27,.,CASSKTGAATNEKLFF,TGTGCCAGCAGTAAGACAGGGGCGGCAACTAATGAAAAACTGTTTTTT
TRBD2,TRBJ2-5,TRBV5-6,.,CASSHTSGTYQETQYF,TGTGCCAGCAGCCATACTAGCGGCACATACCAAGAGACCCAGTACTTC
.,TRBJ1-1,TRBV6-1,.,CASSDNLMRPGYKAFF,TGTGCCAGCAGTGATAATTTAATGAGGCCGGGTTATAAAGCTTTCTTT
.,TRBJ1-3,TRBV6-1,once,CASSEWGMGNTIYF,TGTGCCAGCAGTGAATGGGGCATGGGAAACACCATATATTTT
.,TRBJ2-1,TRBV5-6,.,CASSLVGDNEQFF,TGTGCCAGCAGCTTGGTCGGGGACAATGAGCAGTTCTTC
.,TRBJ2-1,TRBV19,few,CASSKNRYNEQFF,TGTGCCAGTAGCAAAAACAGATACAATGAGCAGTTCTTC
TRBD1,TRBJ1-4,TRBV6-6,.,CASSQGVRATNEKLFF,TGTGCCAGCAGTCAGGGGGTTCGGGCAACTAATGAAAAACTGTTTTTT
TRBD2,TRBJ2-5,TRBV10-3,.,CAISGAGEAETQYF,TGTGCCATCAGTGGAGCGGGAGAAGCGGAGACCCAGTACTTC
TRBD2,TRBJ2-6,TRBV9,.,CASSVGLAGEAGANVLTF,TGTGCCAGCAGCGTAGGTTTAGCGGGGGAGGCTGGGGCCAACGTCCTGACTTTC
TRBD1,TRBJ2-2,TRBV7-6,.,CASSLDGGQGAGELFF,TGTGCCAGCAGCTTAGATGGGGGACAGGGGGCCGGGGAGCTGTTTTTT
.,TRBJ2-1,TRBV5-4,once,CASHGGGGYNEQFF,TGTGCCAGCCACGGGGGCGGGGGATACAATGAGCAGTTCTTC
.,TRBJ1-5,TRBV9,.,CASSFTDSNQPQHF,TGTGCCAGCAGCTTCACAGATAGCAATCAGCCCCAGCATTTT
TRBD2,TRBJ2-5,TRBV19,.,CASSIVGGKTQYF,TGTGCCAGTAGTATCGTCGGGGGGAAGACCCAGTACTTC
TRBD1,TRBJ2-7,TRBV11-2,.,CASSVQGAVYEQYF,TGTGCCAGCAGTGTACAGGGGGCAGTTTACGAGCAGTACTTC
.,TRBJ1-2,TRBV25-1,.,CASSRTVGEGYTF,TGTGCCAGCTCCCGGACGGTCGGGGAAGGCTACACCTTC
.,TRBJ2-7,TRBV13,.,CASSLTSGFEQYF,TGTGCCAGCAGCTTAACTTCCGGGTTCGAGCAGTACTTC
.,TRBJ2-3,TRBV4-3,.,CASSQGGHRGTDTQYF,TGCGCCAGCAGCCAAGGTGGCCACAGGGGCACAGATACGCAGTATTTT
.,TRBJ2-5,TRBV15,.,CATSRDGPGGGGQETQYF,TGTGCCACCAGCAGAGATGGGCCGGGGGGCGGGGGCCAAGAGACCCAGTACTTC
.,TRBJ2-3,TRBV20-1,.,CSAIVTNTQYF,TGCAGTGCTATTGTGACAAATACGCAGTATTTT
TRBD2,TRBJ2-3,TRBV28,.,CASSFPGTSGGDTQYF,TGTGCCAGCAGTTTCCCCGGGACTAGCGGGGGAGATACGCAGTATTTT
.,TRBJ2-3,TRBV7-3,.,CASSADSGFQTQYF,TGTGCCAGCAGCGCAGACTCGGGGTTTCAGACGCAGTATTTT
.,TRBJ1-6,TRBV10-3,.,CAITATALNSPLHF,TGTGCCATCACCGCGACTGCTTTAAATTCACCCCTCCACTTT
.,TRBJ1-3,TRBV13,.,CASSFVASGNTIYF,TGTGCCAGCAGCTTCGTGGCTTCTGGAAACACCATATATTTT
TRBD2,TRBJ2-1,TRBV27,.,CASSWLAGGGYNEQFF,TGTGCCAGCAGTTGGCTAGCGGGGGGTGGGTACAATGAGCAGTTCTTC
.,TRBJ1-1,TRBV7-6,.,CASTPSVDLNTEAFF,TGTGCCAGCACCCCCTCGGTCGATCTGAACACTGAAGCTTTCTTT
TRBD1,TRBJ2-1,TRBV10-3,.,CAISWGQNNEQFF,TGTGCCATCAGTTGGGGACAGAACAATGAGCAGTTCTTC
.,TRBJ2-2,TRBV5-6,.,CASSLDSPGNRNTGELFF,TGTGCCAGCAGCTTGGATAGCCCAGGGAACAGGAACACCGGGGAGCTGTTTTTT
.,TRBJ2-3,TRBV2,.,CASIGQYTDTQYF,TGTGCCAGCATTGGACAGTACACAGATACGCAGTATTTT
.,TRBJ2-3,TRBV6-4,few,CASSEAGSTDTQYF,TGTGCCAGCAGTGAGGCCGGGTCCACAGATACGCAGTATTTT
TRBD2,TRBJ2-3,TRBV4-3,.,CASSPQGTSGGLDTQYF,TGCGCCAGCAGCCCGCAAGGGACTAGCGGGGGGCTAGATACGCAGTATTTT
TRBD2,TRBJ2-1,TRBV11-3,.,CASSFSGGYNEQFF,TGTGCCAGCAGCTTTAGCGGGGGCTACAATGAGCAGTTCTTC
.,TRBJ1-2,TRBV30,.,CAWSQQGSYTF,TGTGCCTGGAGTCAACAGGGCAGCTACACCTTC
TRBD2,TRBJ2-2,TRBV10-1,once,CASKRAGEYTGELFF,TGCGCCAGCAAGAGGGCGGGAGAGTACACCGGGGAGCTGTTTTTT